These T cell receptor beta chains were read from a single sample in a study of T-cell reconstitution after alpha-beta-depleted transplantation in children. Each CDR3 protein gets one entry after TCRdb re-called the PCR reads with MiXCR. The sample has about 540,000 distinct CDR3 sequences; about a quarter are singletons. This sample comprised PBMCs, obtained before TCRalphabeta/CD19-depleted stem cell transplant. The receptor set was obtained from a boy less than two years old with Wiskott-Aldrich syndrome, due to receive a stem cell transplant. CDR3s include the opening cysteine and the closing phenylalanine or tryptophan. The D gene is left open where the match is weak. The listing skips clone size in some rows; elsewhere it reads once, few, many or a size class.

clone size: .; V gene: TRBV10-3; D gene: TRBD2; J gene: TRBJ2-4; CDR3 DNA: TGTGCCATCAGTCGTTGGGGACTAGCGGGAGCCAAAAACATTCAGTACTTC; CDR3 protein: CAISRWGLAGAKNIQYF
clone size: .; V gene: TRBV7-8; D gene: .; J gene: TRBJ2-6; CDR3 DNA: TGTGCCAGCAGCCCTGACACCTCTGGGGCCAACGTCCTGACTTTC; CDR3 protein: CASSPDTSGANVLTF
clone size: .; V gene: TRBV6-6; D gene: .; J gene: TRBJ2-7; CDR3 DNA: TGTGCCAGCAGTAAGATGGTGGGGGGCGAGCAGTACTTC; CDR3 protein: CASSKMVGGEQYF
clone size: few; V gene: TRBV7-9; D gene: .; J gene: TRBJ2-5; CDR3 DNA: TGTGCCAGCACCCGTCCCCAAGAGACCCAGTACTTC; CDR3 protein: CASTRPQETQYF
clone size: .; V gene: TRBV10-3; D gene: TRBD1; J gene: TRBJ1-5; CDR3 DNA: TGTGCCATCAGTGAGTCGACAGGGTACAATCAGCCCCAGCATTTT; CDR3 protein: CAISESTGYNQPQHF
clone size: .; V gene: TRBV28; D gene: TRBD1; J gene: TRBJ2-5; CDR3 DNA: TGTGCCAGCAGTTACCGACCCGGGACAGGGGAAGAGACCCAGTACTTC; CDR3 protein: CASSYRPGTGEETQYF
clone size: .; V gene: TRBV11-2; D gene: TRBD2; J gene: TRBJ2-2; CDR3 DNA: TGTGCCAGCAGGGGACAGCTAGCGGGAGGTTTCACCGGGGAGCTGTTTTTT; CDR3 protein: CASRGQLAGGFTGELFF
clone size: few; V gene: TRBV24-1; D gene: .; J gene: TRBJ2-1; CDR3 DNA: TGTGCCACCAGTAGCCCTAGTTTAGGCAATGAGCAGTTCTTC; CDR3 protein: CATSSPSLGNEQFF
clone size: .; V gene: TRBV5-6; D gene: .; J gene: TRBJ2-2; CDR3 DNA: TGTGCCAGCAGCTTGTGTTCGGTAAACACCGGGGAGCTGTTTTTT; CDR3 protein: CASSLCSVNTGELFF
clone size: .; V gene: TRBV27; D gene: TRBD1; J gene: TRBJ1-1; CDR3 DNA: TGTGCCAGCAGTTTATCCGGACAGGGAGCTGAAGCTTTCTTT; CDR3 protein: CASSLSGQGAEAFF
clone size: .; V gene: TRBV20-1; D gene: TRBD2; J gene: TRBJ2-1; CDR3 DNA: TGCAGTGCTAGGTCGCTAGCGGGATATGGGGATGAGCAGTTCTTC; CDR3 protein: CSARSLAGYGDEQFF
clone size: .; V gene: TRBV12-3/TRBV12-4; D gene: TRBD2; J gene: TRBJ2-2; CDR3 DNA: TGTGCCAGCAGTTTGGGACTAGGGGGAGACACCGGGGACCTGTTTTTT; CDR3 protein: CASSLGLGGDTGDLFF
clone size: few; V gene: TRBV11-2; D gene: TRBD2; J gene: TRBJ2-3; CDR3 DNA: TGTGCCAGCAGCTTAGCCGGCCCGGGACTAGCAGATACGCAGTATTTT; CDR3 protein: CASSLAGPGLADTQYF
clone size: .; V gene: TRBV6-1; D gene: .; J gene: TRBJ1-6; CDR3 DNA: TGTGCCAGCACTGGGATCGGGAGGAGTAATTCACCCCTCCACTTT; CDR3 protein: CASTGIGRSNSPLHF
clone size: once; V gene: TRBV12-3/TRBV12-4; D gene: TRBD1; J gene: TRBJ1-3; CDR3 DNA: TGTGCCACAAACCGAGACAGGGAGTCGGGAAACACCATATATTTT; CDR3 protein: CATNRDRESGNTIYF
clone size: few; V gene: TRBV4-2; D gene: TRBD1; J gene: TRBJ2-4; CDR3 DNA: TGTGCCAGCAGCCAAGCAACCGGACAGGGGGCTACGCGCGGCAAAAACATTCAGTACTTC; CDR3 protein: CASSQATGQGATRGKNIQYF
clone size: few; V gene: TRBV20-1; D gene: .; J gene: TRBJ1-1; CDR3 DNA: TGCAGTGCTCTACCCGGGAGCCTGAACACTGAAGCTTTCTTT; CDR3 protein: CSALPGSLNTEAFF
clone size: .; V gene: TRBV14; D gene: .; J gene: TRBJ1-5; CDR3 DNA: TGTGCCAGCAGCCAGGGCTGGTCTCAGCCCCAGCATTTT; CDR3 protein: CASSQGWSQPQHF
clone size: .; V gene: TRBV10-3; D gene: .; J gene: TRBJ2-1; CDR3 DNA: TGTGCCATCAGTGTCTTCAATGAGCAGTTCTTC; CDR3 protein: CAISVFNEQFF
clone size: .; V gene: TRBV20-1; D gene: TRBD2; J gene: TRBJ2-1; CDR3 DNA: TGCAGTGCTAGATCCAGCGGGAGGTTGGATGAGCAGTTCTTC; CDR3 protein: CSARSSGRLDEQFF
clone size: .; V gene: TRBV5-1; D gene: .; J gene: TRBJ2-7; CDR3 DNA: TGCGCCAGCAGCTCCGGGGCTAGCGCATTCTACGAGCAGTACTTC; CDR3 protein: CASSSGASAFYEQYF
clone size: .; V gene: TRBV7-9; D gene: TRBD2; J gene: TRBJ2-2; CDR3 DNA: TGTGCCAGCAGTCATATGGCGGGAGGCAGGAACACCGGGGAGCTGTTTTTT; CDR3 protein: CASSHMAGGRNTGELFF
clone size: .; V gene: TRBV29-1; D gene: TRBD1; J gene: TRBJ1-2; CDR3 DNA: TGCAGCGTTGATTCCGGGACAGCCGCGATAGGTAGCGACTACACCTTC; CDR3 protein: CSVDSGTAAIGSDYTF
clone size: once; V gene: TRBV30; D gene: .; J gene: TRBJ2-5; CDR3 DNA: TGTGCCTGGGGTTTGCAGGGTGCAACCCAGTACTTC; CDR3 protein: CAWGLQGATQYF
clone size: .; V gene: TRBV12-3/TRBV12-4; D gene: TRBD1; J gene: TRBJ2-7; CDR3 DNA: TGTGCCAGCACCGAGGGGACAGGGGCTCCCTACGAGCAGTACTTC; CDR3 protein: CASTEGTGAPYEQYF
clone size: few; V gene: TRBV5-1; D gene: .; J gene: TRBJ2-2; CDR3 DNA: TGCGCCAGCAGCCTCGGGCCGAACGGGGAGCTGTTTTTT; CDR3 protein: CASSLGPNGELFF
clone size: .; V gene: TRBV11-2; D gene: TRBD2; J gene: TRBJ2-3; CDR3 DNA: TGTGCCAGCAGCTCCCCGACTAGCGGGAGAACCACAGATACGCAGTATTTT; CDR3 protein: CASSSPTSGRTTDTQYF
clone size: .; V gene: TRBV7-6; D gene: TRBD1; J gene: TRBJ1-1; CDR3 DNA: TGTGCCAGCAGCTCGGACAGGGGAGGGAACACTGAAGCTTTCTTT; CDR3 protein: CASSSDRGGNTEAFF
clone size: .; V gene: TRBV10-3; D gene: TRBD1; J gene: TRBJ2-3; CDR3 DNA: TGTGCCGCCTCGAGTCGGGACAGGGGCCGAGATACGCAGTATTTT; CDR3 protein: CAASSRDRGRDTQYF
clone size: .; V gene: TRBV4-2; D gene: .; J gene: TRBJ2-7; CDR3 DNA: TGTGCCAGCAGCCAAGATTCTAGCGCCTACGAGCAGTACTTC; CDR3 protein: CASSQDSSAYEQYF
clone size: few; V gene: TRBV4-1; D gene: .; J gene: TRBJ1-1; CDR3 DNA: TGCGCCAGCAGCCAAGCCAGGGGAAGGGAGACTGAAGCTTTCTTT; CDR3 protein: CASSQARGRETEAFF
clone size: .; V gene: TRBV4-2; D gene: .; J gene: TRBJ2-1; CDR3 DNA: TGTGCCAGCAGCGAAAGGACAGACTACAATGAGCAGTTCTTC; CDR3 protein: CASSERTDYNEQFF